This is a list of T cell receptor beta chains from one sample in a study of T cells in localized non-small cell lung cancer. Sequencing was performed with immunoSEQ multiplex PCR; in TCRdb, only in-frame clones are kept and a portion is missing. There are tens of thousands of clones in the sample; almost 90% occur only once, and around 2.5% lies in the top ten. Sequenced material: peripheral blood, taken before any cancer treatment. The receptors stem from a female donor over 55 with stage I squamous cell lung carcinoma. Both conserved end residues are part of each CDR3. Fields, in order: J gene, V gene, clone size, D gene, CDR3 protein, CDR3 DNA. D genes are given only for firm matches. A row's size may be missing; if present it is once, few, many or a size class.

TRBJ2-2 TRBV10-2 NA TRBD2 CASSRTSGSGELFF TGCGCCAGCAGTAGGACTAGCGGTTCCGGGGAGCTGTTTTTT
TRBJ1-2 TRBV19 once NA CASKAANYGYTF TGTGCCAGTAAAGCTGCTAACTATGGCTACACCTTC
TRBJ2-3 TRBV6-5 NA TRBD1 CASTEAGQGTDTQYF TGTGCCAGCACGGAGGCGGGACAGGGAACAGATACGCAGTATTTT
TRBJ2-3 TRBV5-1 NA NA CASSFSSGYSTDTQYF TGCGCCAGCAGCTTTTCGTCGGGGTATAGCACAGATACGCAGTATTTT
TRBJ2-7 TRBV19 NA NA CASRLGSTLEEQYF TGTGCCAGTCGACTCGGGAGTACATTGGAGGAGCAGTACTTC
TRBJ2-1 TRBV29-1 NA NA CSAPYRGRNEQFF TGCAGCGCGCCGTACCGGGGACGCAATGAGCAGTTCTTC
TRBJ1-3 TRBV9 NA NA CASSVSGNTIYF TGTGCCAGCAGCGTTTCTGGAAACACCATATATTTT
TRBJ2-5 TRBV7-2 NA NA CASSLARRSQETQYF TGTGCCAGCAGCTTAGCAAGGCGGTCCCAAGAGACCCAGTACTTC
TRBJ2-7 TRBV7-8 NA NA CASSLGQRIYEQYF TGTGCCAGCAGCTTAGGACAGCGAATCTACGAGCAGTACTTC
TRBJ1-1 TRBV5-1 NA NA CASSLKVGTEAFF TGCGCCAGCAGCTTGAAGGTGGGCACTGAAGCTTTCTTT
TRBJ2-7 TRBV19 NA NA CASSLRGTENDEQYF TGTGCCAGTAGCCTCCGTGGGACCGAAAACGACGAGCAGTACTTC
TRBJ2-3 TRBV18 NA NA CASSPTGGGSSTDTQYF TGTGCCAGCTCCCCGACCGGCGGCGGATCTAGCACAGATACGCAGTATTTT
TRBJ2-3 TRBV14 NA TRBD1 CASSQGRTGSTDTQYF TGTGCCAGCAGCCAAGGCAGGACAGGCAGCACAGATACGCAGTATTTT
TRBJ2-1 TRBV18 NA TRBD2 CASSPRAGGGNEQFF TGTGCCAGCTCACCACGTGCGGGAGGAGGGAATGAGCAGTTCTTC
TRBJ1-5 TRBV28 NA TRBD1 CASSLPRQGGQPQHF TGTGCCAGCAGTTTACCCCGACAGGGGGGTCAGCCCCAGCATTTT
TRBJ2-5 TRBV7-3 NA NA CASSLGNRAFGETQYF TGTGCCAGCAGCTTAGGGAACAGGGCATTCGGAGAGACCCAGTACTTC
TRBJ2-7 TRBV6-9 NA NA CASKETDGQQYF TGTGCCAGCAAGGAGACAGACGGTCAGCAGTACTTC